One and the same sample provided the 27 T cell receptor beta chains below, sequenced in a study of monozygotic twins with inflammatory bowel disease. TCRdb reprocessed the 5' RACE reads, with one entry per CDR3 protein and no DNA. The listing records around 200,000 distinct CDR3 sequences. The source material was blood. The source is a human donor with ulcerative colitis or Crohn's disease, or a healthy co-twin of an affected twin (not recorded which).

The chain combines TRBV5-6 with TRBJ1-1. Germline V gene lookup returns CDR1 SGHDT and CDR2 YYEEEE. This CDR3 region has 12 residues. The CDR3: CASRWAENEAFF.

This chain joins TRBV7-2 and TRBJ1-5. The CDR3 is 14 residues long. CDR1 and CDR2 (germline): SGHTA, FQGNSA. Here the CDR3 reads CASSSGGNFPPQHF.

The genes are TRBV18 and TRBJ2-7; absent DNA, TCRdb's TRBD1 call cannot be checked. The CDR3 length is 15 residues. The V gene's germline CDR1 is KGHSH and CDR2 LQKENI. The CDR3 loop is CASSPPVFRGAEQYF.

The V gene is TRBV6-5, the J gene TRBJ2-3; the D call of TRBD1 rests on TCRdb alone, since no DNA is present to check it. Germline CDR1 and CDR2: MNHEY and SVGAGI. The CDR3 runs to 16 residues. The CDR3 loop reads CASSYGGKISTDTQYF.

The CDR3 protein is CASSHSCGIARTGELFF. The genes are TRBV23-1 and TRBJ2-2; with no DNA, the TCRdb D assignment of TRBD2 cannot be verified. TRBV23-1 is classed as an ORF, of uncertain function. The CDR3 totals 17 residues.

This chain connects TRBV20-1 to TRBJ1-1. There are 11 residues in the CDR3. CDR1 and CDR2 (germline): DFQATT, SNEGSKA (reference sequence). The CDR3 here is CSANGNTEAFF.

The J gene is TRBJ2-1, the V gene TRBV10-2; lacking DNA, the TRBD2 call made by TCRdb goes unchecked. The CDR3 consists of 15 residues. Germline V gene data show CDR1 as WSHSY and CDR2 as SAAADI. This CDR3 reads CASSESPLAGSEQFF.

The rearrangement links TRBV18 to TRBJ1-5; the D call of TRBD1 rests on TCRdb alone, since no DNA is present to check it. This CDR3 contains 15 residues. In germline, CDR1 is KGHSH, CDR2 LQKENI. CDR3 in amino acids: CASSAETGGDQPQHF. Full variable domain (missing parts from reference TRBV18 and TRBJ1-5): NAGVMQNPRHLVRRRGQEARLRCSPMKGHSHVYWYRQLPEEGLKFMVYLQKENIIDESGMPKERFSAEFPKEGPSILRIQQVVRGDSAAYFCASSAETGGDQPQHFGDGTRLSIL.

The V and J genes are TRBV5-5 and TRBJ1-2. CDR3 length: 16 residues. CDR1 and CDR2 from the germline V gene are SGHKS and YYEKEE (reference sequence). CDR3 protein: CASSRTGTSTNYGYTF.

This chain uses TRBV20-1 with TRBJ2-3; TCRdb calls TRBD2, which cannot be checked without DNA. This CDR3 comprises 15 residues. Germline assignment: CDR1 DFQATT and CDR2 SNEGSKA (reference sequence). The CDR3: CSANQRGPGTDTQYF.

The chain joins TRBV12-5 to TRBJ1-5. The CDR3 has 14 residues. Germline V gene lookup returns CDR1 LGHNT and CDR2 FRNRAP. CDR3 loop: CASGLVPSNQPQHF.

This rearrangement joins TRBV20-1 to TRBJ2-1; with no DNA, the TCRdb D assignment of TRBD1 cannot be verified. Per the germline V gene, CDR1 is DFQATT and CDR2 is SNEGSKA (reference sequence). The CDR3 is 14 residues long. The CDR3 sequence: CSAPRTSGVTEQFF.

The chain carries TRBV5-1 and TRBJ2-1; TCRdb names TRBD1, which stays unverified in the absence of DNA. In germline, CDR1 is SGHRS, CDR2 YFSETQ. This CDR3 spans 15 amino acids. The CDR3 sequence is CASTTPGGVYNEQFF. Combining the CDR3 with reference TRBV5-1 and TRBJ2-1 gives the whole variable domain KAGVTQTPRYLIKTRGQQVTLSCSPISGHRSVSWYQQTPGQGLQFLFEYFSETQRNKGNFPGRFSGRQFSNSRSEMNVSTLELGDSALYLCASTTPGGVYNEQFFGPGTRLTVL.

This sequence joins TRBV18 and TRBJ2-2. Germline V gene sequence: CDR1 KGHSH, CDR2 LQKENI. CDR3 length: 15 residues. The CDR3 sequence: CVSSPGTQNTGELFF.

The V call is TRBV7-3, the J call TRBJ1-2; TCRdb's assignment of TRBD1 cannot be checked, as there is no DNA. The CDR3 totals 13 residues. CDR1 and CDR2 from the germline V gene are SGHTA and FQGTGA. CDR3 protein: CASSPDRAYGYTF.

The chain joins TRBV7-9 to TRBJ1-3; the TCRdb D gene call, TRBD1, has no DNA to confirm it. The CDR3 is 16 residues long. CDR1 SEHNR and CDR2 FQNEAQ come from the germline V gene (reference sequence). The CDR3 spells CASSGPDRASGNTIYF. Full variable domain (rest looked up from reference TRBV7-9 and TRBJ1-3): DTGVSQNPRHKITKRGQNVTFRCDPISEHNRLYWYRQTLGQGPEFLTYFQNEAQLEKSRLLSDRFSAERPKGSFSTLEIQRTEQGDSAMYLCASSGPDRASGNTIYFGEGSWLTVV.

The V gene is TRBV18, the J gene TRBJ2-2; TCRdb names TRBD1, which stays unverified in the absence of DNA. The CDR3 sequence is 13 residues long. Germline V gene data show CDR1 as KGHSH and CDR2 as LQKENI. The CDR3 region is CASSPPSGYGLFF. Using reference TRBV18 and TRBJ2-2 for the parts outside the CDR3, the full variable domain is NAGVMQNPRHLVRRRGQEARLRCSPMKGHSHVYWYRQLPEEGLKFMVYLQKENIIDESGMPKERFSAEFPKEGPSILRIQQVVRGDSAAYFCASSPPSGYGLFFGEGSRLTVL.

The rearrangement links TRBV29-1 to TRBJ2-7; TCRdb proposes TRBD2, but this gene call is untestable without DNA. The CDR3 consists of 13 residues. Looked up from germline, CDR1 is SQVTM and CDR2 is ANQGSEA. The CDR3 spells CSVGLPSSYEQYF.

The chain has TRBV15 and TRBJ1-4. This CDR3 comprises 14 residues. Germline CDR1 is LNHNV and CDR2 is YYDKDF (reference sequence). This chain's CDR3 is CATSRGLTEEKLFF.

This chain uses TRBV20-1 with TRBJ2-1; the D call of TRBD1 rests on TCRdb alone, since no DNA is present to check it. Germline V CDR1 and CDR2: DFQATT, SNEGSKA (reference sequence). This CDR3 has 12 amino acids. CDR3 sequence: CSARPGRGEQFF.

The chain is built from TRBV20-1 and TRBJ2-3; as DNA is missing, the TRBD1 call by TCRdb cannot be tested. Germline CDR1 DFQATT, CDR2 SNEGSKA (reference sequence). The CDR3 spans 12 residues. The CDR3 sequence is CSAAPLADTQYF.

The rearrangement links TRBV7-2 to TRBJ2-3; TCRdb's assignment of TRBD1 cannot be checked, as there is no DNA. CDR3 length: 17 residues. Germline CDR1 reads SGHTA; CDR2 reads FQGNSA. The CDR3 loop is CASSRKSGSGGVDTQYF.

The rearrangement joins TRBV28 to TRBJ2-1; TCRdb names TRBD2, which stays unverified in the absence of DNA. Germline CDR1 reads MDHEN; CDR2 reads SYDVKM. CDR3 length: 17 residues. The CDR3 spells CASSPETRGGRMNEQFF.

The CDR3 here is CASSMAANTEAFF. The J gene is TRBJ1-1, the V gene TRBV3-1. The CDR3 sequence is 13 residues long. Germline V gene data show CDR1 as LGHDT and CDR2 as YNNKEL (reference sequence).

The rearrangement joins TRBV5-6 to TRBJ1-1; there is no DNA to check the TCRdb D call of TRBD1. The CDR3 contains 15 residues. Germline V gives CDR1 SGHDT, CDR2 YYEEEE. The CDR3 sequence is CASSWSTGLNTEAFF.

This rearrangement joins TRBV5-1 to TRBJ2-5; TCRdb's D call, TRBD1, is unchecked because there is no DNA. Germline CDR1 and CDR2: SGHRS and YFSETQ. The CDR3 covers 14 residues. The CDR3 sequence: CASSLARERGTQYF.

The gene calls are TRBV7-9 and TRBJ2-1. The germline gives CDR1 SEHNR, CDR2 FQNEAQ (reference sequence). The CDR3 contains 13 residues. CDR3 sequence reads: CASSLWLDHEQFF. Using reference TRBV7-9 and TRBJ2-1 for the parts outside the CDR3, the full variable domain is DTGVSQNPRHKITKRGQNVTFRCDPISEHNRLYWYRQTLGQGPEFLTYFQNEAQLEKSRLLSDRFSAERPKGSFSTLEIQRTEQGDSAMYLCASSLWLDHEQFFGPGTRLTVL.